This TCR beta chain was identified during a study of CD8 T cells in Susac syndrome. With random hexamers, reverse transcription was performed on about 0.45 to 1 ug of RNA. Amplification of TCR beta CDR3 spanned 54 Vbeta and 13 Jbeta via immunoSEQ multiplex PCR. TCRdb used MiXCR to reprocess the immunoSEQ multiplex PCR reads, holding one entry per CDR3 protein. The table includes approximately 150,000 distinct CDR3 sequences, 92% detected once. Germline V gene sequence: CDR1 SNHLY, CDR2 FYNNEI. Trimming took off 6 bases at V and 1 base at J, with 12 bases between the two ends. The CDR3 extends over 14 amino acids. It was healthy donors who served as the controls, matched for age and sex. General observations from the study: Only a relatively small number of individuals were included in the TCR sequencing and HLA analysis.

Notes on this clonotype: The target antigen is unknown.

The sequence derives from a human donor in good health. The sample taken for sequencing was CD4+ T cells from PBMCs. V and J are TRBV2 and TRBJ1-2, with D unresolved. DNA for the CDR3: TGTGCCAGCAGCCTGCTATTTCTTAACTATGGCTACACCTTC. Protein: CASSLLFLNYGYTF.